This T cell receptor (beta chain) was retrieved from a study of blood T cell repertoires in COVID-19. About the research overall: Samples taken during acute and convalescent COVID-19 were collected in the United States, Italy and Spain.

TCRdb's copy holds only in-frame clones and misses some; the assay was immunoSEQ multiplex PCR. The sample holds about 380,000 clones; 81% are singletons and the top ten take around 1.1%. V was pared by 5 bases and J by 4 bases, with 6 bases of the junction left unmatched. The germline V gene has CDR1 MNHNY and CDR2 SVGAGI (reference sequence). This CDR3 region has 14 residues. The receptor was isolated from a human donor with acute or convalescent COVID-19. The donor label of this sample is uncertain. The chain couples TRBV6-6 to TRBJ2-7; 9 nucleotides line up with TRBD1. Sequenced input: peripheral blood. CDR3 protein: CASSPGQGGYEQYF. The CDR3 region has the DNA TGTGCCAGCAGTCCGGGACAGGGAGGATACGAGCAGTACTTC.